The rows below give T cell receptor beta chains drawn from one sample of a study of regulatory T cells in long-lasting Graves disease. In TCRdb, the multiplex PCR reads were re-called with MiXCR into one record per CDR3 protein. Of 450,000 to 500,000 distinct CDR3 sequences listed, 15% to 20% are singletons. The data were also submitted as part of a second study, on T cells in Graves' hyperthyroidism and ophthalmopathy.

This specimen consisted of peripheral blood mononuclear cells (PBMCs), obtained at new diagnosis, from a patient treated with antithyroid drugs. Receptors originate from a man aged 35-49 years with Graves disease. Each CDR3 is given with its conserved first and last residue. The D gene is left open where the match is weak. Size tells how often a clone was seen (once, few, many) or the class of an expanded clone, and some rows leave it out.

clone_size	d_call	j_call	v_call	cdr3_nt	cdr3_aa
few	TRBD1	TRBJ2-7	TRBV24-1	TGTGCCACCAGTGACTCCGGGACAGGCTCCTACGAGCAGTACTTC	CATSDSGTGSYEQYF
many	.	TRBJ1-1	TRBV2	TGTGCCAGCAGTGAAGCGCTTCTTTCGGGGGGCCCGGGCACTGAAGCTTTCTTT	CASSEALLSGGPGTEAFF
many	.	TRBJ2-1	TRBV7-3	TGTGCCAGCACCTCCGGGGTCAAGCTACCTCCTTACAATGAGCAGTTCTTC	CASTSGVKLPPYNEQFF
many	TRBD1	TRBJ2-2	TRBV5-1	TGCGCCAGCAGATTGTCCCGGGACAGGACTAACACCGGGGAGCTGTTTTTT	CASRLSRDRTNTGELFF
many	.	TRBJ1-3	TRBV3-1	TGTGCCAGCAGCCAAGAGAGGAGCGCCATATATTTT	CASSQERSAIYF
.	.	TRBJ1-2	TRBV25-1	TGTGCCAGCAGCCCCCCTCTAGCTTATAACTATGGCTACACCTTC	CASSPPLAYNYGYTF
many	TRBD2	TRBJ2-7	TRBV4-1	TGCGCCAGCAGCCAAGTAGCGGGGGATCCTTCCTACGAGCAGTACTTC	CASSQVAGDPSYEQYF
many	TRBD2	TRBJ2-7	TRBV24-1	TGTGCCACCAGTGACCGAGCCGGGACTAGCCTATACGAGCAGTACTTC	CATSDRAGTSLYEQYF
many	TRBD2	TRBJ2-1	TRBV7-9	TGTGCCAGCAGCCGAGACCCGGGACTAGCGGTGGGTGAGCAGTTCTTC	CASSRDPGLAVGEQFF
many	.	TRBJ2-3	TRBV28	TGTGCCAGCACCTCCAGCGTAGATACGCAGTATTTT	CASTSSVDTQYF
few	.	TRBJ2-7	TRBV10-2	TGCGCCACCACATCGATCTCCGAGCAGTACTTC	CATTSISEQYF
few	.	TRBJ1-5	TRBV18	TGTGCCAGCTCACCGGGCCTCAGGGAAACTCAGCCCCAGCATTTT	CASSPGLRETQPQHF
.	.	TRBJ1-2	TRBV25-1	TGTGCCAGCAGTGAAACGCGTTCTAACTGTGGCTACACCTTC	CASSETRSNCGYTF
many	TRBD2	TRBJ2-1	TRBV13	TGTGCCAGCAGCTTAGCCCAGCGGGAGTGGACCTACAATGAGCAGTTCTTC	CASSLAQREWTYNEQFF
many	.	TRBJ2-7	TRBV6-2/TRBV6-3	TGTGCCAGCAGTTACTATGGGATGGGATACGAGCAGTACTTC	CASSYYGMGYEQYF
.	TRBD2	TRBJ2-1	TRBV18	TGTGCCAGCTCACCACGGACTAGCATCTATGAGCAGTTCTTC	CASSPRTSIYEQFF
many	.	TRBJ2-7	TRBV28	TGTGCCAGCAGTTCGTATTTGGACGAGCAGTACTTC	CASSSYLDEQYF
many	.	TRBJ2-5	TRBV15	TGTGCCACCAGCAGAGGGGGGGCCCAAGAGACCCAGTACTTC	CATSRGGAQETQYF
few	TRBD1	TRBJ1-2	TRBV6-1	TGTGCCAGCAGGGGACAGACAGTTATATATGGCTACACCTTC	CASRGQTVIYGYTF
many	TRBD1	TRBJ2-7	TRBV28	TGTGCCAGCAGGGTACCCAAGGGACAGGGCTACGAGCAGTACTTC	CASRVPKGQGYEQYF